This entry lists 24 T cell receptor beta chains sequenced from one sample in a study of cytomegalovirus exposure and HLA in healthy donors. The PCR used 60 Vbeta and 13 Jbeta primers. Measured with immunoSEQ multiplex PCR; TCRdb has only the in-frame clones, and not every one. The sample contains approximately 190,000 clones, 65% to 90% of which appear only once. Sequenced: PBMCs. The source is a man aged 40-55 years in good health and CMV-seropositive.

This clone was counted a few times. This sequence joins TRBV7-3 and TRBJ2-1, with 12 nucleotides matching TRBD2. CDR1 SGHTA and CDR2 FQGTGA come from the germline V gene. This CDR3 region has 13 residues. With V trimmed by 8 bases and J by 10 bases, 6 bases remained unmatched. The CDR3 sequence: CASRTSGDSEQFF. The DNA for the CDR3 is TGTGCCAGCCGGACTAGCGGGGATTCAGAGCAGTTCTTC.

V is TRBV2 and J is TRBJ2-5; 9 bases are shared with TRBD2. Trimming took 2 bases from V and 8 from J; bases not matched to a gene: 9. The germline gives CDR1 SNHLY, CDR2 FYNNEI. CDR3 length: 15 residues. CDR3 in amino acids: CASSEPSPSGETQYF. The CDR3 bases are TGTGCCAGCAGTGAACCGTCACCTAGCGGGGAAACCCAGTACTTC.

The V gene is TRBV28, the J gene TRBJ2-7, with D possibly TRBD2 on 5 matching bases. Germline CDR1 MDHEN, CDR2 SYDVKM. V gave up 7 bases and J gave up 7 bases, with 26 bases separating them. There are 16 residues in the CDR3. The CDR3 reads CASIPLDSVRAREQYF. The CDR3 DNA reads TGTGCCAGCATCCCCTTGGATAGTGTGAGGGCTAGGGAGCAGTACTTC.

This clone was found once. The chain has TRBV4-3 and TRBJ2-7; 7 nucleotides agree with TRBD1. The CDR3 spans 16 residues. From germline, CDR1 is LGHNA and CDR2 YSLEER. After removal of 4 bases from V and 5 bases from J, the junction contained 14 bases not matched to a gene. CDR3 sequence reads: CASSPNWDSLPNEQYF. CDR3 in DNA: TGCGCCAGCAGCCCCAATTGGGACAGCTTGCCTAACGAGCAGTACTTC.

The chain uses TRBV19 and TRBJ1-5; TRBD1 aligns across 7 bases. The ends lost 11 bases at V and 4 bases at J; junction bases unmatched: 8. Germline V lookup: CDR1 LNHDA, CDR2 SQIVND (reference sequence). The CDR3 sequence is 13 residues long. The CDR3 loop reads CAYSAGGNQPQHF. CDR3 in DNA: TGTGCCTACTCGGCAGGGGGGAATCAGCCCCAGCATTTT.

The chain uses TRBV4-1 and TRBJ1-1; D remains ambiguous. The CDR3 loop spans 15 amino acids. Trimming pared 4 bases from V and 1 base from J, leaving 13 bases between. CDR1 is MGHRA, CDR2 YSYEKL, per germline. CDR3 DNA sequence: TGCGCCAGCAGCCGGGAGAGAATCAGGAACACTGAAGCTTTCTTT. This codes for CASSRERIRNTEAFF.

Only a few counts were recorded for this clone. V and J are TRBV15 and TRBJ1-5; D possibly corresponds to TRBD1 (6 bases). This CDR3 comprises 13 residues. V lost 2 bases and J 6 bases, leaving 8 bases between the germline ends. Germline loops: CDR1 LNHNV, CDR2 YYDKDF (reference sequence). The CDR3, as DNA: TGTGCCACCAGCAGAAACAGGGTTCAGCCCCAGCATTTT. This translates into CATSRNRVQPQHF.

V is TRBV27 and J is TRBJ1-2; 9 nucleotides agree with TRBD1. Germline CDR1 reads MNHEY; CDR2 reads SMNVEV (reference sequence). This CDR3 spans 11 amino acids. The ends lost 8 bases at V and 8 bases at J; junction bases unmatched: 3. The CDR3 spells CASWTGEGYTF. In DNA form, the CDR3 reads TGTGCCAGCTGGACAGGGGAAGGCTACACCTTC.

This chain links TRBV19 with TRBJ1-4; 8 bases map to TRBD1. The germline V gene encodes CDR1 LNHDA and CDR2 SQIVND (reference sequence). Trimming at V came to 5 bases and at J to 8 bases, leaving 7 bases not matched to a gene. The CDR3 has 14 residues. The CDR3 here is CASSPTGVSEKLFF. The CDR3 nucleotides are TGTGCCAGTAGTCCGACAGGGGTTAGCGAAAAACTGTTTTTT.

CDR3: CASTHRGLGYTF. In DNA form, the CDR3 reads TGTGCCAGTACCCACAGGGGTCTGGGCTACACCTTC. The chain links TRBV19 to TRBJ1-2; 7 nucleotides align to TRBD1. The germline CDR1 and CDR2 sequences are LNHDA and SQIVND (reference sequence). V shed 7 bases and J 8 bases; nucleotides not matched to a gene: 7. CDR3 length: 12 residues.

The rearrangement links TRBV2 to TRBJ2-1; the match to TRBD2 covers 9 bases. With 7 bases clipped from V and 9 bases from J, the junction kept 7 bases outside the gene matches. The CDR3 has 13 amino acids. Germline CDR1 SNHLY, CDR2 FYNNEI. For the CDR3, the DNA is TGTGCCAGCAATGGCGGGGGGGCTACTGAGCAGTTCTTC. It codes for CASNGGGATEQFF.

This clone was counted a single time. V and J are TRBV5-4 and TRBJ2-7; TRBD1 might be the D (5 bases). With 1 base removed from V and 5 bases from J, the gap between germline ends came to 13 bases. Germline CDR1 is SGHNT and CDR2 is YYREEE (reference sequence). This CDR3 has 14 residues. The CDR3 protein is CASSLNLGAHEQYF. The CDR3 nucleotides read TGTGCCAGCAGCTTGAATCTTGGGGCGCACGAGCAGTACTTC. Using reference TRBV5-4 and TRBJ2-7 for the parts outside the CDR3, the full variable domain is ETGVTQSPTHLIKTRGQQVTLRCSSQSGHNTVSWYQQALGQGPQFIFQYYREEENGRGNFPPRFSGLQFPNYSSELNVNALELDDSALYLCASSLNLGAHEQYFGPGTRLTVT.

The CDR3 here is CASSPSRPSYEQYF. Written as DNA, the CDR3 is TGTGCCAGCAGCCCCTCCAGGCCTTCCTACGAGCAGTACTTC. V usage is TRBV27 and J usage is TRBJ2-7; no reliable D call. CDR1 and CDR2 (germline): MNHEY, SMNVEV (reference sequence). Between the trimmed V and J ends, which lost 6 bases and 1 base, there was a span of 13 bases. This CDR3 region has 14 residues.

The count of this clone is one. J is TRBJ1-5 and V is TRBV30; a possible D gene is TRBD1 (5 bases). The V end lost 5 bases, the J end lost 0 bases, and 14 bases lay between the germline ends. There are 15 residues in the CDR3. Germline V gene data show CDR1 as GTSNPN and CDR2 as SVGIG (reference sequence). CDR3 sequence reads: CAWARGTVSNQPQHF. The CDR3 DNA sequence: TGTGCCTGGGCCCGCGGGACGGTTAGCAATCAGCCCCAGCATTTT. Filled out from reference TRBV30 and TRBJ1-5, the complete variable domain reads SQTIHQWPATLVQPVGSPLSLECTVEGTSNPNLYWYRQAAGRGLQLLFYSVGIGQISSEVPQNLSASRPQDRQFILSSKKLLLSDSGFYLCAWARGTVSNQPQHFGDGTRLSIL.

The chain couples TRBV27 to TRBJ1-1, with TRBD1 as a possible D gene (6 bases). This CDR3 region has 14 residues. Germline V gene data show CDR1 as MNHEY and CDR2 as SMNVEV (reference sequence). Trimming shortened V by 4 bases and J by 0 bases, and 9 bases separated the two germline ends. CDR3 DNA sequence: TGTGCCAGCAGTTCGACAGGTTTGAACACTGAAGCTTTCTTT. It codes for CASSSTGLNTEAFF.

This clone was seen once. One end of the junction varies from germline; a read error may be responsible. The V call is TRBV6-5, the J call TRBJ2-2, with TRBD2 as a possible D gene (5 bases). Germline CDR1 MNHEY, CDR2 SVGAGI. The CDR3 consists of 13 residues. The CDR3 DNA is TGTGCCAGCAGTTACCCCATACCCCGGGGAGCTGTTTTT. Translating gives CASSYPIPRGAVF.

J is TRBJ1-2 and V is TRBV7-2, with unresolved D. V was pared by 4 bases and J by 6 bases, with 3 bases between. The germline V gene has CDR1 SGHTA and CDR2 FQGNSA. The CDR3 has 10 residues. CDR3 sequence reads: CASSSDGYTF. CDR3 nucleotides: TGTGCCAGCAGCTCAGATGGCTACACCTTC.

This rearrangement joins TRBV27 to TRBJ2-7; 8 bases align to TRBD2. This CDR3 is built from 17 residues. Trimming took 2 bases from V and 3 from J; bases not matched to a gene: 12. From germline, CDR1 is MNHEY and CDR2 SMNVEV (reference sequence). In nucleotides, the CDR3 is TGTGCCAGCAGTTTAAATGTCCCAGCGGGGGTACACTACGAGCAGTACTTC. Its protein is CASSLNVPAGVHYEQYF.

The V gene is TRBV15, the J gene TRBJ1-3; D gene uncertain. The V gene's germline CDR1 is LNHNV and CDR2 YYDKDF (reference sequence). Trimming left V 2 bases short and J 2 bases short, with 7 bases between. The CDR3 covers 14 residues. The CDR3 DNA is TGTGCCACCAGCAGACGAGATACTGGAAACACCATATATTTT. It is translated as CATSRRDTGNTIYF.

This clone appeared a few times. V and J are TRBV19 and TRBJ1-1, with D perhaps matching TRBD1 (6 bases). V lost 1 base and J lost 11, with 17 bases in between. The CDR3 contains 14 residues. Germline lookup yields CDR1 LNHDA and CDR2 SQIVND (reference sequence). The CDR3 reads CASSIGDTGKIAFF. In nucleotides, the CDR3 is TGTGCCAGTAGTATAGGGGACACAGGGAAGATTGCTTTCTTT.

This clone came up a few times. The chain uses TRBV10-3 and TRBJ2-3; TRBD1 might be the D (6 bases). Germline assignment: CDR1 ENHRY and CDR2 SYGVKD. Trimming removed 3 bases from V and 4 bases from J, with 14 bases in between. The CDR3 has 15 amino acids. The CDR3 DNA follows: TGTGCCATCAGTGACCTGGGGGCGTTCGCAGATACGCAGTATTTT. Protein product: CAISDLGAFADTQYF.

The J gene is TRBJ2-5, the V gene TRBV7-2; D is undetermined. Gene TRBJ2-7 matches the end of the DNA better, so the J call may be wrong. The CDR3 runs to 10 residues. CDR1 is SGHTA, CDR2 FQGNSA, per germline. CDR3 DNA sequence: TGTGCCAGCGGGGCCTACGAGCAGTACTTC. Translated, it gives CASGAYEQYF.

This clone was seen a handful of times. The rearrangement uses TRBV7-6 and TRBJ1-1, with unresolved D. The CDR3 contains 12 residues. Germline loops: CDR1 SGHVS, CDR2 FNYEAQ. The V end was cut by 5 bases, the J end by 7 bases, with 11 bases between. The CDR3 reads CASSAPGSEAFF. CDR3 in DNA: TGTGCCAGCAGCGCCCCGGGGAGTGAAGCTTTCTTT.

The rearrangement links TRBV4-1 to TRBJ2-3; D unclear. Trimming cost V 1 base and J 6 bases, with 8 bases left between them. Germline V gene data show CDR1 as MGHRA and CDR2 as YSYEKL. The CDR3 sequence is 13 residues long. The CDR3: CASSQAVVDTQYF. The CDR3 nucleotides are TGCGCCAGCAGCCAAGCAGTCGTTGATACGCAGTATTTT.